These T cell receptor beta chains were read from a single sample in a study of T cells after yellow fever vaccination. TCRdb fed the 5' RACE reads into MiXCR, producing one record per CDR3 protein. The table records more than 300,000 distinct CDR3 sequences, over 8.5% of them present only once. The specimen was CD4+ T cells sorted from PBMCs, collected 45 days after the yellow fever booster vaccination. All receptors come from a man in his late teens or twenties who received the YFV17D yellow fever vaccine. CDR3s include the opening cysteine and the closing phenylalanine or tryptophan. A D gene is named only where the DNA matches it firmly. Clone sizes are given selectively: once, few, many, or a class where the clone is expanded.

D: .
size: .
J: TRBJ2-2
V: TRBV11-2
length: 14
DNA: TGTGCCAGCAGCTGGCTGGACAAAACCGGGGAGCTGTTTTTT
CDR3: CASSWLDKTGELFF

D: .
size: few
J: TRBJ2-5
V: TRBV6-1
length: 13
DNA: TGTGCCAGCAGTGAATGGGGAAAAGAGACCCAGTACTTC
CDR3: CASSEWGKETQYF

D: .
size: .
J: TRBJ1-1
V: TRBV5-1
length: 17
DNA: TGCGCCAGCAGCCCCTCTGGACAGAGAAGTATGAACACTGAAGCTTTCTTT
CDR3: CASSPSGQRSMNTEAFF

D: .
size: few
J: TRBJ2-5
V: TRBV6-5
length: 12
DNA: TGTGCCACCCGATGGGGGTCGGAGACCCAGTACTTC
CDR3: CATRWGSETQYF

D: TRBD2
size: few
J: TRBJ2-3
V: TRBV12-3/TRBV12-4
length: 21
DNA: TGTGCCAGCAAGTGGGCACAGCGGGGGGGCCTTATCCGTCGGGGCACAGATACGCAGTATTTT
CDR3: CASKWAQRGGLIRRGTDTQYF

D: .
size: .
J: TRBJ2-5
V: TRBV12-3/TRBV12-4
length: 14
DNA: TGTGCCAGCAGCCCCCAGGGTTCCGGGGAGACCCAGTACTTC
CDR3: CASSPQGSGETQYF

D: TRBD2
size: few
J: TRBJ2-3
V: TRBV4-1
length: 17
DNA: TGCGCCAGCAGCCAGGGTCTAGCGGGGGAAGTCACAGATACGCAGTATTTT
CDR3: CASSQGLAGEVTDTQYF

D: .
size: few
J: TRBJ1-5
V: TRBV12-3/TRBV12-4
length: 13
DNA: TGTGCCAGCAGTCGCAACAGCAATCAGCCCCAGCATTTT
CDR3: CASSRNSNQPQHF

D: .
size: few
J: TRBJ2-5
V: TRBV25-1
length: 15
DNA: TGTGCCAGCAGCGCCGGGACTGGCGTAAAAGAGACCCAGTACTTC
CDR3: CASSAGTGVKETQYF

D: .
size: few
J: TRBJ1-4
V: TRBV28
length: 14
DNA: TGTGCCAGCATGTCTCCAGGGAGCCATGAAAAACTGTTTTTT
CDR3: CASMSPGSHEKLFF

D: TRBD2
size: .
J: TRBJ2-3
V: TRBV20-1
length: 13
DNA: TGCAGTGCTAAGCGGGGTGGGGGAGATACGCAGTATTTT
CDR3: CSAKRGGGDTQYF

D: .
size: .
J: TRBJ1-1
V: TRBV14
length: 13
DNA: TGTGCCAGCAGCCAAGGTCCCACCACTGAAGCTTTCTTT
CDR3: CASSQGPTTEAFF

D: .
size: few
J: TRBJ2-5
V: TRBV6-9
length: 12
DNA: TGTGCCAGCAGTTATCGTTTAGAGACCCAGTACTTC
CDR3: CASSYRLETQYF

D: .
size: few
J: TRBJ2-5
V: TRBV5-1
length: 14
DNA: TGCGCCAGCAGCTTCCCAACTCCTAAAGAGACCCAGTACTTC
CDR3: CASSFPTPKETQYF

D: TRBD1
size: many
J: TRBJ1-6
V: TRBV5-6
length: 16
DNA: TGTGCCAGCACCCAACGGACAGGGGCGATGCATTCACCCCTCCACTTT
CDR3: CASTQRTGAMHSPLHF

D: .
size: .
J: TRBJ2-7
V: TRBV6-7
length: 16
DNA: TGTGCCAGCAGTCCGACTGCGGAAAGACAGTCCTACGAGCAGTACTTC
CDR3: CASSPTAERQSYEQYF

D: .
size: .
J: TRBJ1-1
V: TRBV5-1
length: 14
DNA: TGCGCCAGCAGCTTGGCCACAGGGTCGGGGGAGGCTTTCTTT
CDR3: CASSLATGSGEAFF

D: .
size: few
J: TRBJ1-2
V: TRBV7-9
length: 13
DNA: TGTGCCAGCAGCCCACAGGGAGGAGCTGGGATAGAGTTC
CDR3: CASSPQGGAGIEF

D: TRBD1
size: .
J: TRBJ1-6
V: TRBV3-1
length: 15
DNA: TGTGCCAGCAGCCAAGACTGGACAGGGAGGTCACCCCTCCACTTT
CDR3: CASSQDWTGRSPLHF

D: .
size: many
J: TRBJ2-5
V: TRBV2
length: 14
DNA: TGTGCCAGCACCGCCAGGTGGACCGAAGAGACCCAGTACTTC
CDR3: CASTARWTEETQYF

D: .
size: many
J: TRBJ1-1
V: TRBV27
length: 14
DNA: TGTGCCAGCAGGAGAAGGGGGGGGAACACTGAAGCTTTCTTT
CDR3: CASRRRGGNTEAFF

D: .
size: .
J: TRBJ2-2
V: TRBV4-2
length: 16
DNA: TGTGCCAGCAGCCAAGTGGAGGGGGCGGGCACCGGGGAGCTGTTTTTT
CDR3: CASSQVEGAGTGELFF

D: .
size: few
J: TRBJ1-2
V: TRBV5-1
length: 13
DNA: TGCGCCAGCAGCTTGGAAGGGGACCGGGGCTACACCTTC
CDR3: CASSLEGDRGYTF

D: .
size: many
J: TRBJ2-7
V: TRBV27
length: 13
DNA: TGTGCCAGCAGATTAATGATGGACAACGAGCAGTACTTC
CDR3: CASRLMMDNEQYF

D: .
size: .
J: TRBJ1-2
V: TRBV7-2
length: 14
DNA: TGTGCCAGCAGAGACCTCGGGACCGAGTATGGCTACACCTTC
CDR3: CASRDLGTEYGYTF

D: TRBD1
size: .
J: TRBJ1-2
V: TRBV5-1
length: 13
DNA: TGCGCCAGCAGCAGTCAGACAGGGGAGGGCTACACCTTC
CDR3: CASSSQTGEGYTF

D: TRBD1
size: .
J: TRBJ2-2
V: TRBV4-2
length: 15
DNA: TGTGCCAGCAGCCCAGACAGGGAGAACACCGGGGAGCTGTTTTTT
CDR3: CASSPDRENTGELFF

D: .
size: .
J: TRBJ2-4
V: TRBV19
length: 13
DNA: TGTGCCAGTAGTGGGGAGCCAACAAACATTCAGTACTTC
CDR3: CASSGEPTNIQYF

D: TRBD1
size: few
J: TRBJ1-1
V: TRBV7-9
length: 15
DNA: TGTGCCAGCAGCCCAGGGGGACAGGGGAACACTGAAGCTTTCTTT
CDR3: CASSPGGQGNTEAFF

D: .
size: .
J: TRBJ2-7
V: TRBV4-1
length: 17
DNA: TGCGCCAGCAGCCAGGGCCCCCAGCCGGGGTCCGTCTACGAGCAGTACTTC
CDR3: CASSQGPQPGSVYEQYF

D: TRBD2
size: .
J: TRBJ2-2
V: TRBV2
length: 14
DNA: TGTGCCAGAAGACTAGCGGGCAGCACCGGGGAGCTGTTTTTT
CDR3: CARRLAGSTGELFF

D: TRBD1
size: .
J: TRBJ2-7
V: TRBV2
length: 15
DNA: TGTGCCAGCAGCGGGACAGGGCGCCTAATCCCGGAGCAGTACTTC
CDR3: CASSGTGRLIPEQYF

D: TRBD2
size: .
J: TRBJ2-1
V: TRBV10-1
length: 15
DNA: TGCGCCAGCAGTAGAAGCGGGGGTACCTACAATGAGCAGTTCTTC
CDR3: CASSRSGGTYNEQFF

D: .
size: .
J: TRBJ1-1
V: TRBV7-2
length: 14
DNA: TGTGCCAGCAGACCAACACACGCTAACACTGAAGCTTTCTTT
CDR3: CASRPTHANTEAFF

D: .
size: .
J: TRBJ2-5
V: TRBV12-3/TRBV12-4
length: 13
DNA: TGTGCCAGCAGCCCCCAGAGCGGCGGGACCCAGTACTTC
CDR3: CASSPQSGGTQYF

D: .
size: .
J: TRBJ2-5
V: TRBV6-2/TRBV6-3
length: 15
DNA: TGTGCCAGCAGTTACCTACCGGGACTCCAAGAGACCCAGTACTTC
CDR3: CASSYLPGLQETQYF

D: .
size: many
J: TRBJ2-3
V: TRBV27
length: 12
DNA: TGTGCCAGCAGTACTCTCCAAGGAGCGCAGTATTTT
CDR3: CASSTLQGAQYF

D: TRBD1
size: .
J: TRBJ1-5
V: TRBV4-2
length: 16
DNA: TGTGCCAGCAGCCAAAAGGGGGGGACAGGGGATCAGCCCCAGCATTTT
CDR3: CASSQKGGTGDQPQHF

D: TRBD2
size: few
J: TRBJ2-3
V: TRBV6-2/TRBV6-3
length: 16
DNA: TGTGCCAGCAGCAAATGGACTAGCGGGGGTGCAGATACGCAGTATTTT
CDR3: CASSKWTSGGADTQYF

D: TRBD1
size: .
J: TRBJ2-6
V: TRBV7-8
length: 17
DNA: TGTGCCTGCTACCCGGGACAGCTCTTCTCTGGGGCCAACGTCCTGACTTTC
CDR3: CACYPGQLFSGANVLTF

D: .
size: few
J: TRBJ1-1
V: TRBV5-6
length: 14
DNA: TGTGCCAGCAGCTTGCGGGGACCTCGAGGTGAAGCTTTCTTT
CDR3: CASSLRGPRGEAFF

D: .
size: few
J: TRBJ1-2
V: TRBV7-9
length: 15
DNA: TGTGCCAGCAGCTTACCCCAATCCCGGGCGCGGGGCTACACCTTC
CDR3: CASSLPQSRARGYTF

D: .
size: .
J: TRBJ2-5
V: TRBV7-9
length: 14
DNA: TGTGCCAGCAGACCAACATCTAGCGTGGAGACCCAGTACTTC
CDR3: CASRPTSSVETQYF

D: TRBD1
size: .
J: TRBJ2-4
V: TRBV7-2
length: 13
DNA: TGTGCCAGCAGCTACAGGGGGCAAAACATTCAGTACTTC
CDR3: CASSYRGQNIQYF

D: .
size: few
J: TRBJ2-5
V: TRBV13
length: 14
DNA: TGTGCCAGCAGCTCCGGGACGGAGCAAGAGACCCAGTACTTC
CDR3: CASSSGTEQETQYF

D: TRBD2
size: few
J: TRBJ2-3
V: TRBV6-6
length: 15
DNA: TGTGCCAGCCAAGCGGGGCCAGGGAGGTCAGATACGCAGTATTTT
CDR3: CASQAGPGRSDTQYF